This is a list of T cell receptor beta chains from one sample in a study of cytomegalovirus exposure and HLA in healthy donors. The table came from immunoSEQ multiplex PCR; TCRdb's copy has only in-frame clones and leaves some out. The repertoire has around 100,000 clones, less than 80% of them found once; the top ten carry 2% to 2.5%. The source material was PBMCs. The receptors come from a woman aged 25 to 39 in good health and CMV-seronegative. Each CDR3 is given with its conserved first and last residue. Fields, in order: CDR3 DNA, CDR3 protein, V gene, D gene, J gene, clone size. A D gene is named only where the DNA matches it firmly. Only part of the rows carry a size: once, few, many, or a class if the clone is expanded.

CDR3 DNA: TGCGCCAGCAGAATAGACAGAACGAACACTGAAGCTTTCTTT
CDR3 protein: CASRIDRTNTEAFF
V gene: TRBV5-1
D gene: .
J gene: TRBJ1-1
clone size: few

CDR3 DNA: TGCGCCAGCAGCTGGGGACAGGGGAGCACTGAAGCTTTCTTT
CDR3 protein: CASSWGQGSTEAFF
V gene: TRBV5-1
D gene: TRBD1
J gene: TRBJ1-1
clone size: few

CDR3 DNA: TGTTCCAGCACCGACAGGGGGTTGGACGAGCAGTACTTC
CDR3 protein: CSSTDRGLDEQYF
V gene: TRBV28
D gene: TRBD1
J gene: TRBJ2-7
clone size: .

CDR3 DNA: TGCGCCAGCAGCTTGGCAGGGCGCCGCTCCTACAATGAGCAGTTCTTC
CDR3 protein: CASSLAGRRSYNEQFF
V gene: TRBV5-1
D gene: .
J gene: TRBJ2-1
clone size: .

CDR3 DNA: TGTGCCAGCAGTTTTCCCGCCAGGGGCAGTGAAAAACTGTTTTTT
CDR3 protein: CASSFPARGSEKLFF
V gene: TRBV28
D gene: .
J gene: TRBJ1-4
clone size: .

CDR3 DNA: TGTGCTAGCAGCTTAATGGGACAGGGGGGCAATGAGCAGTTCTTC
CDR3 protein: CASSLMGQGGNEQFF
V gene: TRBV7-7
D gene: TRBD1
J gene: TRBJ2-1
clone size: .

CDR3 DNA: TGTGCCAGCGGGGGGAGAGGTAGTACCTACGAGCAGTACTTC
CDR3 protein: CASGGRGSTYEQYF
V gene: TRBV28
D gene: .
J gene: TRBJ2-7
clone size: .

CDR3 DNA: TGTGCCAGCAGAACATTTATGGCCGGGAACGAGCAGTACTTC
CDR3 protein: CASRTFMAGNEQYF
V gene: TRBV28
D gene: .
J gene: TRBJ2-7
clone size: .

CDR3 DNA: TGTGCCAGCAGCTTACAGGGGGAGAGGGATACGCAGTATTTT
CDR3 protein: CASSLQGERDTQYF
V gene: TRBV5-4
D gene: TRBD1
J gene: TRBJ2-3
clone size: .

CDR3 DNA: TGTGCCAGCAGCTTAGCCTCAGGGGCCGGGGAGCTGTTTTTT
CDR3 protein: CASSLASGAGELFF
V gene: TRBV7-9
D gene: .
J gene: TRBJ2-2
clone size: few

CDR3 DNA: TGTGCCAGCAGTTTATCTCGAGGCCGCACTGAAGCTTTCTTT
CDR3 protein: CASSLSRGRTEAFF
V gene: TRBV28
D gene: .
J gene: TRBJ1-1
clone size: .

CDR3 DNA: TGTGCCAGCTCACCACGAGGGGGAGATGGCTACACCTTC
CDR3 protein: CASSPRGGDGYTF
V gene: TRBV18
D gene: .
J gene: TRBJ1-2
clone size: .

CDR3 DNA: TGTGCCAGCTCAACGGACAGGGAGGAGACCCAGTACTTC
CDR3 protein: CASSTDREETQYF
V gene: TRBV18
D gene: TRBD1
J gene: TRBJ2-5
clone size: few

CDR3 DNA: TGTGCCAGCAGGAGGGCGGGAGAGCAGTACTTC
CDR3 protein: CASRRAGEQYF
V gene: TRBV5-8
D gene: .
J gene: TRBJ2-7
clone size: .

CDR3 DNA: TGTGCCAGCAGCCGGACTAGCGGTTACTACGAGCAGTACTTC
CDR3 protein: CASSRTSGYYEQYF
V gene: TRBV7-2
D gene: TRBD2
J gene: TRBJ2-7
clone size: .

CDR3 DNA: TGTGCCAGCGGACGTAGAGGGCAGGGAAACACCATATATTTT
CDR3 protein: CASGRRGQGNTIYF
V gene: TRBV9
D gene: .
J gene: TRBJ1-3
clone size: .

CDR3 DNA: TGTGCCAGCAGCCCGGGACTAGCGGGCATCTACGAGCAGTACTTC
CDR3 protein: CASSPGLAGIYEQYF
V gene: TRBV11-2
D gene: TRBD2
J gene: TRBJ2-7
clone size: .

CDR3 DNA: TGCGCCAGCAGCTTGGAGGTTCCCAGGACGGGGGACGGCGCGGGCACTGAAGCTTTCTTT
CDR3 protein: CASSLEVPRTGDGAGTEAFF
V gene: TRBV5-1
D gene: .
J gene: TRBJ1-1
clone size: .

CDR3 DNA: TGTGCCAGCAGTTTACGGGACAGAGAAGAGACCCAGTACTTC
CDR3 protein: CASSLRDREETQYF
V gene: TRBV27
D gene: TRBD1
J gene: TRBJ2-5
clone size: .

CDR3 DNA: TGTGCCATCAGTGAAGCAGGGGGCGATCAGCCCCAGCATTTT
CDR3 protein: CAISEAGGDQPQHF
V gene: TRBV10-3
D gene: TRBD1
J gene: TRBJ1-5
clone size: .

CDR3 DNA: TGTGCCAGCAGTTACGTGGCGGGAGAATACAATGAGCAGTTCTTC
CDR3 protein: CASSYVAGEYNEQFF
V gene: TRBV6-5
D gene: TRBD2
J gene: TRBJ2-1
clone size: .

CDR3 DNA: TGTGCCAGCAGAAACCTGAGGGAGGAAAGGTACAATGAGCAGTTCTTC
CDR3 protein: CASRNLREERYNEQFF
V gene: TRBV27
D gene: .
J gene: TRBJ2-1
clone size: few

CDR3 DNA: TGTGCCAGCAGAGTGAGTTGGTCAGGGGGTGCTTTCTTT
CDR3 protein: CASRVSWSGGAFF
V gene: TRBV2
D gene: TRBD1
J gene: TRBJ1-1
clone size: .

CDR3 DNA: TGTGCCTGGAGGGAACAGGGGTTCCACGAGCAGTACTTC
CDR3 protein: CAWREQGFHEQYF
V gene: TRBV30
D gene: TRBD1
J gene: TRBJ2-7
clone size: .

CDR3 DNA: TGTGCCAGCAGCTTAGCCCCGGACACGCTTCACGAGCAGTACTTC
CDR3 protein: CASSLAPDTLHEQYF
V gene: TRBV11-2
D gene: .
J gene: TRBJ2-7
clone size: .

CDR3 DNA: TGTGCCAGCAGCTTGGCAATTGACTATGGCTACACCTTC
CDR3 protein: CASSLAIDYGYTF
V gene: TRBV5-4
D gene: .
J gene: TRBJ1-2
clone size: .

CDR3 DNA: TGTGCCAGCAGCTTGGTGTATAGGAACACTGAAGCTTTCTTT
CDR3 protein: CASSLVYRNTEAFF
V gene: TRBV5-6
D gene: .
J gene: TRBJ1-1
clone size: few

CDR3 DNA: TGCGCCAGCAAATTGGGGGCGCGAACTGAAGCTTTCTTT
CDR3 protein: CASKLGARTEAFF
V gene: TRBV5-1
D gene: .
J gene: TRBJ1-1
clone size: few

CDR3 DNA: TGTGCCTGGAGGTCAGATACCGGGGAGCTGTTTTTT
CDR3 protein: CAWRSDTGELFF
V gene: TRBV30
D gene: .
J gene: TRBJ2-2
clone size: once

CDR3 DNA: TGTGCCAGCAGCTTATTAGCGGGATTTTACAGAGATACGCAGTATTTT
CDR3 protein: CASSLLAGFYRDTQYF
V gene: TRBV7-2
D gene: TRBD2
J gene: TRBJ2-3
clone size: few

CDR3 DNA: TGTGCCAGCACTTACGGAGGGCGGGACTCCTACAATGAGCAGTTCTTC
CDR3 protein: CASTYGGRDSYNEQFF
V gene: TRBV28
D gene: .
J gene: TRBJ2-1
clone size: few

CDR3 DNA: TGTGCCATCAGTGAGCGTCATGGAGTGGAGACCCAGTACTTC
CDR3 protein: CAISERHGVETQYF
V gene: TRBV10-3
D gene: .
J gene: TRBJ2-5
clone size: .

CDR3 DNA: TGTGCCAGCAGCTTGGGCAGGGGGTGGGACGAGCAGTACTTC
CDR3 protein: CASSLGRGWDEQYF
V gene: TRBV5-6
D gene: TRBD1
J gene: TRBJ2-7
clone size: .

CDR3 DNA: TGTGCCAGCTCACCGGGACTAGCGAGGGGGAACACAGATACGCAGTATTTT
CDR3 protein: CASSPGLARGNTDTQYF
V gene: TRBV18
D gene: TRBD2
J gene: TRBJ2-3
clone size: few

CDR3 DNA: TGTGCCAGCAGTGAACGGACAGAGAACACTGAAGCTTTCTTT
CDR3 protein: CASSERTENTEAFF
V gene: TRBV2
D gene: .
J gene: TRBJ1-1
clone size: .

CDR3 DNA: TGTGCCAGCAGTTTATCGGTGGACAGGGATTGTATTGATGGAAACACCATATATTTT
CDR3 protein: CASSLSVDRDCIDGNTIYF
V gene: TRBV27
D gene: TRBD1
J gene: TRBJ1-3
clone size: once

CDR3 DNA: TGCGCCAGCAGCCAAGGGACTAGCGGGTTAGTCGATGAGCAGTTCTTC
CDR3 protein: CASSQGTSGLVDEQFF
V gene: TRBV5-1
D gene: TRBD2
J gene: TRBJ2-1
clone size: once

CDR3 DNA: TGTGCCAGCAGCTTGGACAGGGATGGCTACACCTTC
CDR3 protein: CASSLDRDGYTF
V gene: TRBV11-3
D gene: TRBD1
J gene: TRBJ1-2
clone size: few

CDR3 DNA: TGCGCCAGCAGCTTGGGGGGACTAGCGGGGCCCTACGAGCAGTACTTC
CDR3 protein: CASSLGGLAGPYEQYF
V gene: TRBV5-1
D gene: TRBD2
J gene: TRBJ2-7
clone size: few

CDR3 DNA: TGTGCCAGCAACCTCCGGGGAACTCTAAACATTCAGTACTTC
CDR3 protein: CASNLRGTLNIQYF
V gene: TRBV5-6
D gene: .
J gene: TRBJ2-4
clone size: once

CDR3 DNA: TGTGCCAGCAGACCCACAGGGGCCCGCACAGATACGCAGTATTTT
CDR3 protein: CASRPTGARTDTQYF
V gene: TRBV7-2
D gene: TRBD1
J gene: TRBJ2-3
clone size: .

CDR3 DNA: TGTGCCAGCAGTCCTTTCCGACTAGCAGATACGCAGTATTTT
CDR3 protein: CASSPFRLADTQYF
V gene: TRBV28
D gene: .
J gene: TRBJ2-3
clone size: .

CDR3 DNA: TGTGCCAGCAGCTTTGGGCTAGCGGGAGCTCCGCTGTCCTACGAGCAGTACTTC
CDR3 protein: CASSFGLAGAPLSYEQYF
V gene: TRBV7-9
D gene: TRBD2
J gene: TRBJ2-7
clone size: .